The present T cell receptor beta chain was sequenced within a study of cytomegalovirus exposure and HLA in healthy donors. Study-wide findings and caveats: Whilst most TCR sequences proved rare, a subset of public TCRs occurred across many donors.

V was shortened by 3 bases and J by 6 bases, with 10 bases between the two germline ends. Per germline, CDR1 SGHTA and CDR2 FQGTGA. The CDR3 has 13 amino acids. This clone was detected only once. The antigen is not known. Amplification used 60 Vbeta primers and 13 Jbeta primers. The method was immunoSEQ multiplex PCR; TCRdb's version includes in-frame clones alone and lacks a portion of them. Of under 300,000 clones listed, 70% to 90% were seen once; the top ten hold less than 8.5%. The genes are TRBV7-3 and TRBJ2-3; the D is unclear. Material for sequencing was PBMCs. This clonotype was sampled from a woman in her sixties or seventies in good health and CMV-seropositive. CDR3 DNA sequence: TGTGCCAGCAGCTTCGTGGGCGCGGATACGCAGTATTTT. Residues: CASSFVGADTQYF.